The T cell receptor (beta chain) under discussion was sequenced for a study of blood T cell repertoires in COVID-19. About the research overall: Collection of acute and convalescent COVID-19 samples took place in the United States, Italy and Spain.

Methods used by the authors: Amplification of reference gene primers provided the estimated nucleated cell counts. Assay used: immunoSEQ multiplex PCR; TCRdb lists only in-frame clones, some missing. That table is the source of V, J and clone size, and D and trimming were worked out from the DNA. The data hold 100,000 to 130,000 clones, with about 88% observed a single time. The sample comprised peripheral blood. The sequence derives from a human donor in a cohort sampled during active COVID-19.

The CDR3 reads CASSLFPAGGQNEQFF. CDR3 coding DNA: TGTGCCAGCAGCTTATTTCCAGCGGGAGGGCAAAATGAGCAGTTCTTC. The chain employs TRBV7-2 and TRBJ2-1; 10 nucleotides agree with TRBD2. V shed 2 bases and J 7 bases; nucleotides not matched to a gene: 8. CDR3 length equals 16 residues. From germline, CDR1 is SGHTA and CDR2 FQGNSA.